These T cell receptor beta chains were read from a single sample in a study of CD4 T cells in relation to SARS-CoV-2 and coronaviruses. The method was immunoSEQ multiplex PCR; TCRdb's version includes in-frame clones alone and lacks a portion of them. The sample has around 24,000 clones; around 76% are singletons. These receptors' targets are unknown. Specimen: CD4+ T cells from PBMCs, cultured in vitro. These receptors were obtained from a human donor in good health. Both conserved end residues are part of each CDR3. A D gene is named only where the DNA matches it firmly. The size entry is marked missing in some rows and otherwise reads once, few, many or a size class.

j_gene	abundance	d_gene	v_gene	CDR3nt	CDR3aa
TRBJ1-6	.	.	TRBV6-2/TRBV6-3	TGTGCCAGCAGTTTATACAATTCACCCCTCCACTTT	CASSLYNSPLHF
TRBJ2-4	.	.	TRBV19	TGTGCCAGTAGCGAGGGACGTGAAAACATTCAGTACTTC	CASSEGRENIQYF
TRBJ2-7	.	TRBD2	TRBV9	TGTGCCAGCAGCGTAGACCGAGCGGGAGTGGACGAGCAGTACTTC	CASSVDRAGVDEQYF
TRBJ2-3	.	TRBD2	TRBV2	TGTGCCAGCAGCGTTACGAAGGGGGGAAGCGGGAGGGGGGATACGCAGTATTTT	CASSVTKGGSGRGDTQYF
TRBJ2-1	.	TRBD2	TRBV7-9	TGTGCCAGCAGCTTGGCCCGGGGGGTCAATGAGCAGTTCTTC	CASSLARGVNEQFF
TRBJ1-2	once	.	TRBV3-1/TRBV3-2	TGTGCCAGCAGCCAAGATCTGGCAGAAGCCCGAGGCTACACCTTC	CASSQDLAEARGYTF
TRBJ2-1	few	.	TRBV7-2	TGTGCCAGCAGCTTATTCAATGAGCAGTTCTTC	CASSLFNEQFF
TRBJ2-1	.	TRBD2	TRBV5-4	TGTGCCAGCAGCCCCGATGCGGGAGGCGCCTACAATGAGCAGTTCTTC	CASSPDAGGAYNEQFF
TRBJ2-5	.	.	TRBV7-3	TGTGCCAGCAGCCCGACGGGCCGGTCCCAAGAGACCCAGTACTTC	CASSPTGRSQETQYF
TRBJ1-1	.	.	TRBV6-5	TGTGCCAGCAGTTACGGCCCAGGTAACACTGAAGCTTTCTTT	CASSYGPGNTEAFF
TRBJ2-1	once	.	TRBV2	TGTGCCAGCAGACTAACAGGGAGCTCCTACAATGAGCAGTTCTTC	CASRLTGSSYNEQFF
TRBJ2-7	few	TRBD2	TRBV2	TGTGCCAGCAGAGGGACTAGCGGGAGGGCAAACGAGCAGTACTTC	CASRGTSGRANEQYF
TRBJ2-5	few	.	TRBV7-9	TGTGCCAGCAGCTTCTGGGGTGAAGAGACCCAGTACTTC	CASSFWGEETQYF
TRBJ2-5	.	.	TRBV2	TGTGCCAGCAGTGAGCCGAATATCCAAGAGACCCAGTACTTC	CASSEPNIQETQYF
TRBJ1-1	.	.	TRBV5-1	TGCGCCAGCAGCTTGGCCACAGGTCTAAACACTGAAGCTTTCTTT	CASSLATGLNTEAFF
TRBJ2-1	few	TRBD2	TRBV5-1	TGCGCCAGCAGCTTGGGTCCCCTCCTAGCGGGAGAAGAGCAGTTCTTC	CASSLGPLLAGEEQFF
TRBJ2-7	.	.	TRBV7-2	TGTGCCAGCAGCTTAGCCGGCACGAACTACGAGCAGTACTTC	CASSLAGTNYEQYF
TRBJ2-7	few	.	TRBV5-1	TGCGCCAGCAGCTCTAGAACAGGGAGCGTCTCCTACGAGCAGTACTTC	CASSSRTGSVSYEQYF
TRBJ2-1	.	.	TRBV4-2	TGTGCCAGCAGCCAAGGCGGTAGCTCCTACAATGAGCAGTTCTTC	CASSQGGSSYNEQFF
TRBJ1-6	.	.	TRBV5-1	TGCGCCAGCAGCTTGGACGGACTGGGTAATTCACCCCTCCACTTT	CASSLDGLGNSPLHF
TRBJ2-5	.	.	TRBV7-2	TGTGCCAGCAGCCCCCGGAGCCAAGAGACCCAGTACTTC	CASSPRSQETQYF
TRBJ2-1	.	TRBD2	TRBV4-3	TGCGCCAGCAGCCAAGGAGGGACTAGCGGGGTATATGAGCAGTTCTTC	CASSQGGTSGVYEQFF
TRBJ1-2	.	.	TRBV10-1	TGCGCCAGCACGGGCTATGGCTACACCTTC	CASTGYGYTF
TRBJ1-5	once	.	TRBV27	TGTGCCAGCAGTTTATATTTCAATCAGCCCCAGCATTTT	CASSLYFNQPQHF
TRBJ2-1	.	.	TRBV4-3	TGCGCCAGCAGCCAAAGCCCCCCCGGGGGCGCCATCAATGAGCAGTTCTTC	CASSQSPPGGAINEQFF
TRBJ2-1	.	.	TRBV24-1	TGTGCCACCAGTGAAGGAGGGGTCGCCTACAATGAGCAGTTCTTC	CATSEGGVAYNEQFF
TRBJ2-5	.	.	TRBV10-3	TGTGCCATCAGTGAGGTATCAACAGGCCCAGAGACCCAGTACTTC	CAISEVSTGPETQYF
TRBJ2-7	.	.	TRBV21-1	TGTGCCAGCAGCAACCGGGACAGGGCCTACGAGCAGTACTTC	CASSNRDRAYEQYF
TRBJ2-1	.	.	TRBV6-4	TGTGCCAGCAGTTGGGGAACAGGGTCCAATGAGCAGTTCTTC	CASSWGTGSNEQFF
TRBJ1-1	.	TRBD1	TRBV19	TGTGCCAGTAGTGCTCCTCGGGACAGGGGACCTGAAGCTTTCTTT	CASSAPRDRGPEAFF
TRBJ1-3	.	.	TRBV6-5	TGTGCCAGCAGAACAGGGGGAAACACCATATATTTT	CASRTGGNTIYF
TRBJ2-3	.	.	TRBV24-1	TGTGCCACCAGTGGAAATGAAGATACGCAGTATTTT	CATSGNEDTQYF